The 17 T cell receptor beta chains reported below all come from one sample, sequenced in a study of HIV-infected patients and healthy controls. Alpha and beta constant-region primers primed reverse transcription of around 540 ng RNA. Alpha and beta chain libraries were made separately by chain-specific third strand synthesis with multiplexing indices. MiXCR, run by TCRdb on the 5' RACE reads, gives a single entry per CDR3 protein. The sample shows fewer than 20,000 distinct CDR3 sequences, 10% to 15% of them seen only once. The repertoire came from unfractionated whole blood and reflected all unsorted peripheral T cells. Sequencing was done on a sample of blood. The receptors come from an adult in good health.

This clonotype was detected many times. The genes are TRBV19 and TRBJ2-1; 13 nucleotides agree with TRBD2. This CDR3 has 15 amino acids. V was pared by 4 bases and J by 8 bases, with 5 bases of the junction left unmatched. Germline V gene sequence: CDR1 LNHDA, CDR2 SQIVND (reference sequence). The CDR3 reads CASSTTTSGGYEQFF. CDR3 in DNA: TGTGCCAGTAGTACCACGACTAGCGGGGGGTATGAGCAGTTCTTC.

This clonotype was recorded at least ten times. The rearrangement uses TRBV15 and TRBJ2-7; tentative D call: TRBD2 (6 bases). The CDR3 is made up of 16 amino acids. V was pared by 3 bases and J by 7 bases, with 22 bases between. CDR1 is LNHNV and CDR2 is YYDKDF in the germline V gene (reference sequence). CDR3 DNA sequence: TGTGCCACCAGCAGGGGAGGAGTGAGCTCATCGGGGGAGCAGTACTTC. This sequence encodes CATSRGGVSSSGEQYF. Combining the CDR3 with reference TRBV15 and TRBJ2-7 gives the whole variable domain DAMVIQNPRYQVTQFGKPVTLSCSQTLNHNVMYWYQQKSSQAPKLLFHYYDKDFNNEADTPDNFQSRRPNTSFCFLDIRSPGLGDTAMYLCATSRGGVSSSGEQYFGPGTRLTVT.

Many counts were recorded for this clonotype. The rearrangement links TRBV19 to TRBJ1-6, with D possibly matching TRBD1 (5 bases). This CDR3 region has 19 residues. Trimming left V 5 bases short and J 5 bases short, with 25 bases between. CDR1 LNHDA and CDR2 SQIVND come from the germline V gene (reference sequence). The DNA of the CDR3 is TGTGCCAGTAGTGCGGACGGACTACCCGGCGCGGGGCATAATTCACCCCTCCACTTT. Protein: CASSADGLPGAGHNSPLHF.

In this sample, this clonotype is medium-sized (0.01 to 0.1%). The chain has TRBV29-1 and TRBJ2-7; D ambiguous. From germline, CDR1 is SQVTM and CDR2 ANQGSEA. The CDR3 is made up of 14 amino acids. V lost 6 bases to trimming and J lost 2 bases, with 17 bases between them. CDR3 DNA sequence: TGCAGCGTCGCAGGTGGTGAGTTTGCCTACGAGCAGTACTTC. This gives the protein CSVAGGEFAYEQYF.

This rearrangement joins TRBV29-1 to TRBJ2-3; 15 nucleotides line up with TRBD2. Losses at the gene ends were 6 bases for V and 0 bases for J; bases not matched to a gene: 7. Per the germline V gene, CDR1 is SQVTM and CDR2 is ANQGSEA. This CDR3 contains 17 residues. CDR3 sequence (DNA): TGCAGCGTCTCCGGGACTAGCGGGGGGACGAGCACAGATACGCAGTATTTT. Protein product: CSVSGTSGGTSTDTQYF.

V and J are TRBV27 and TRBJ2-7, with 9 bases lining up with TRBD1. In germline, CDR1 is MNHEY, CDR2 SMNVEV (reference sequence). Unmatched junction bases numbered 5, after V lost 5 bases and J lost 0 bases. This CDR3 contains 15 residues. CDR3 sequence reads: CASSPRDRASYEQYF. CDR3 coding DNA: TGTGCCAGCAGTCCCCGGGACAGGGCCTCCTACGAGCAGTACTTC.

This clonotype appeared many times. V is TRBV28 and J is TRBJ2-3; D gene unclear. V lost 2 bases to trimming and J lost 2 bases, with 11 bases between them. Germline V gene data show CDR1 as MDHEN and CDR2 as SYDVKM. The length of the CDR3 is 15 residues. CDR3 nucleotides: TGTGCCAGCAGTTTAATACCCGCACTCACAGATACGCAGTATTTT. It encodes CASSLIPALTDTQYF.

In its sample, this clonotype was seen many times. The rearrangement links TRBV7-8 to TRBJ2-5; D is possibly TRBD2 (7 bases). Germline-derived CDR1 and CDR2 are SGHVS and FQNEAQ. This CDR3 is built from 14 residues. Trimming stripped 1 base from V and 9 bases from J, with 15 bases between. The CDR3 region is CASSLGPREGAQYF. The DNA of the CDR3 is TGTGCCAGCAGCTTAGGCCCGAGGGAGGGGGCCCAGTACTTC.

By frequency in the sample, this clonotype is medium-sized. The chain has TRBV20-1 and TRBJ2-1; possibly TRBD2 for D (5 bases). V was pared by 4 bases and J by 8 bases, with 18 bases between. The CDR3 contains 14 residues. In germline, CDR1 is DFQATT, CDR2 SNEGSKA (reference sequence). This CDR3 reads CSAMGLSEGDEQFF. The CDR3 coding sequence is TGCAGTGCTATGGGTCTCAGCGAGGGCGATGAGCAGTTCTTC.

By share of the sample, this clonotype is medium-sized. The chain recombines TRBV9 with TRBJ2-2; 8 nucleotides line up with TRBD2. CDR1 is SGDLS, CDR2 YYNGEE, per germline. Unmatched junction bases numbered 1, after V lost 0 bases and J lost 6 bases. CDR3 length: 14 amino acids. CDR3 nucleotide sequence: TGTGCCAGCAGCGTAGCACTAGCGGCCGGGGAGCTGTTTTTT. It is translated as CASSVALAAGELFF.

This clonotype is medium-sized in the sample. The CDR3 DNA sequence: TGTGCCAGCAGCCACTACGGACTAGCGCCGAACACCGGGGAGCTGTTTTTT. As protein: CASSHYGLAPNTGELFF. The rearrangement uses TRBV12-3 or TRBV12-4 and TRBJ2-2; 9 nucleotides match TRBD2. This CDR3 is built from 17 residues. With 6 bases clipped from V and 0 bases from J, the junction kept 8 bases outside the gene matches.

This clonotype was picked up many times. The chain employs TRBV12-3 or TRBV12-4 and TRBJ2-7; 9 bases map to TRBD1. V dropped 4 bases and J dropped 0; count of bases not matched to a gene: 10. The CDR3 totals 17 residues. CDR3: CASSSFTGTGSSYEQYF. The CDR3 DNA follows: TGTGCCAGCAGTTCATTTACCGGGACAGGGAGCTCCTACGAGCAGTACTTC.

This chain connects TRBV18 to TRBJ1-5; 7 nucleotides line up with TRBD1. J lost 3 bases, V lost 6 bases, and 5 bases had no gene match. CDR3 size: 14 residues. Germline V gene lookup returns CDR1 KGHSH and CDR2 LQKENI. The DNA for the CDR3 is TGTGCCAGCTCGCAAACAGGGGCCAATCAGCCCCAGCATTTT. It encodes CASSQTGANQPQHF.

This clonotype showed up many times. In nucleotides, the CDR3 is TGTGCCTGGTCGGGGGCAGGTTCACCCCTCCACTTT. The encoded protein is CAWSGAGSPLHF. The rearrangement uses TRBV30 and TRBJ1-6; D is possibly TRBD1 (6 bases). The length of the CDR3 is 12 residues. From germline, CDR1 is GTSNPN and CDR2 SVGIG (reference sequence). V was pared by 5 bases and J by 9 bases, with 11 bases between.

This clonotype was detected ten times or more. The chain is built from TRBV12-5 and TRBJ2-1, with 9 bases lining up with TRBD2. Germline V gene lookup returns CDR1 LGHNT and CDR2 FRNRAP. Trimming at V came to 7 bases and at J to 8 bases, leaving 15 bases not matched to a gene. The CDR3 runs 16 residues. This chain's CDR3 is CASDIDLAGAADEQFF. CDR3 nucleotide sequence: TGTGCTAGTGATATAGACTTAGCGGGGGCGGCGGATGAGCAGTTCTTC.

The CDR3 loop is CAWRLHENTEAFF. In DNA, the CDR3 is TGTGCCTGGAGGCTCCACGAGAACACTGAAGCTTTCTTT. The rearrangement joins TRBV30 to TRBJ1-1, with D uncertain. This CDR3 is 13 amino acids long. CDR1 is GTSNPN and CDR2 is SVGIG in the germline V gene (reference sequence). V lost 3 bases and J 1 base, leaving 9 bases between the germline ends. Looking up the rest from reference TRBV30 and TRBJ1-1 gives the full variable domain: SQTIHQWPATLVQPVGSPLSLECTVEGTSNPNLYWYRQAAGRGLQLLFYSVGIGQISSEVPQNLSASRPQDRQFILSSKKLLLSDSGFYLCAWRLHENTEAFFGQGTRLTVV.

This clonotype was detected a few times. The V call is TRBV18, the J call TRBJ2-7; TRBD1 agrees at 9 bases. Germline CDR1 is KGHSH and CDR2 is LQKENI. The CDR3 covers 16 residues. Trimming cost V 2 bases and J 4 bases; bases outside gene matches: 9. The CDR3 is CASSPSVGQGTYEQYF. CDR3 nucleotides: TGTGCCAGCTCACCAAGTGTCGGACAGGGGACGTACGAGCAGTACTTC. Drawing the rest from reference TRBV18 and TRBJ2-7, the complete variable domain is NAGVMQNPRHLVRRRGQEARLRCSPMKGHSHVYWYRQLPEEGLKFMVYLQKENIIDESGMPKERFSAEFPKEGPSILRIQQVVRGDSAAYFCASSPSVGQGTYEQYFGPGTRLTVT.